This T cell receptor beta chain was obtained from a study of T-cell reconstitution after alpha-beta-depleted transplantation in children. Unique molecular identifiers featured in how the TCRbeta library was prepared. In TCRdb, the PCR reads were re-called with MiXCR into one record per CDR3 protein. The sample consists of about 230,000 distinct CDR3 sequences, approximately 9.9% of them appearing once. The CDR3 totals 22 residues. CDR1 and CDR2 (germline): MNHGY, SVAAGI. This chain uses TRBV6-9 with TRBJ2-1, with 8 bases fitting TRBD1. The material sequenced was PBMCs from the stem cell graft donor, taken from the stem cell graft. The sequence was obtained from a human donor who donated a stem cell graft to a child with SCID. CDR3: CAASYLTRLTPGQAVARNEQFF. The DNA for the CDR3 is TGTGCGGCCAGTTATTTAACCCGTCTAACTCCGGGACAGGCTGTTGCTAGGAATGAGCAGTTCTTC.